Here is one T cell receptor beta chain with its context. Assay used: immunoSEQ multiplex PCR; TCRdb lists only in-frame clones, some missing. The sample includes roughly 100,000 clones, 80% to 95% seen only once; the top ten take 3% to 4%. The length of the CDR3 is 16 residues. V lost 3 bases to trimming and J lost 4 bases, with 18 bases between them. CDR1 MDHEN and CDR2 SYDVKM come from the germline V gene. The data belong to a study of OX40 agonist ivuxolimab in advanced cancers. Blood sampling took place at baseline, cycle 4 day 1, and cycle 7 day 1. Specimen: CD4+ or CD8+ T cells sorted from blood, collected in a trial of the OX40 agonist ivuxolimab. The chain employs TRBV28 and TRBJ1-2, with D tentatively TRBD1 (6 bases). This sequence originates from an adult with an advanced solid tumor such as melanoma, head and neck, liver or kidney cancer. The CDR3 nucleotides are TGTGCCAGCAGTTTGAAGGGGGGACACCCTTTCTATGGCTACACCTTC. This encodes CASSLKGGHPFYGYTF.